This TCR beta chain was documented in a study of molecular identifiers for immune sequencing clone quantification. Study-wide background: Replicates split RNA from around 20,000 or 100,000 naive CD8 cells five ways, and the researchers sequenced four portions.

The CD8+CD4-CCR7+CD45RA+ phenotype defined the sorted naive CD8 T cells. Trimming took 1 base from V and 3 from J, leaving 11 bases between them. From germline, CDR1 is MGHRA and CDR2 YSYEKL. CDR3 length: 15 residues. TCRdb independently ran MiXCR on the PCR reads; one entry per CDR3 protein. The sample contains over 550,000 distinct CDR3 sequences, less than 30% of which appear only once. Specimen: naive CD8+ T cells from blood, with Jurkat cell RNA spiked in. Subset reported: FACS-sorted CD8+CD4-CCR7+CD45RA+ naive T cells. The TCR originated in a human donor in good health. Some libraries in this study had Jurkat cell RNA spiked in. The chain links TRBV4-1 to TRBJ2-3; no clear D. The CDR3 is CASSQAQSATDTQYF. DNA of the CDR3: TGCGCCAGCAGCCAAGCGCAATCGGCAACAGATACGCAGTATTTT.